This T cell receptor beta chain was observed in a study of blood T cell repertoires in COVID-19. This clone was seen just once. Authors' processing steps: Amplification of reference gene primers was used by the study to estimate nucleated cell counts. TCRdb's copy holds only in-frame clones and misses some; the assay was immunoSEQ multiplex PCR. Clone size and V and J calls were adopted from that table, with D and trimming inferred from the DNA. This repertoire shows just over 250,000 clones, around nine tenths found once; its top ten account for around 9.5%. The V gene lost 7 bases and the J gene lost 0 bases, with 20 bases spanning the gap. Germline loops: CDR1 SGHTA, CDR2 FQGNSA. This CDR3 is 17 amino acids long.

The clonotype was recovered from a man aged 35 to 55 who had recovered from COVID-19. Sequencing was carried out using peripheral blood. The chain is built from TRBV7-2 and TRBJ2-3; D may be TRBD2 (7 bases). In DNA, the CDR3 is TGTGCCAGCAAATTAAGTGGGCGGGGGCCTAGCACAGATACGCAGTATTTT. Its translation: CASKLSGRGPSTDTQYF.